What follows describes a single TCR beta chain. These data belong to a study of preoperative IRX-2 immunotherapy in early breast cancer. Treatment described: preoperative locoregional IRX-2 cytokine immunotherapy. This phase Ib study tested locoregional IRX-2 cytokine immunotherapy given before surgery. Germline V gives CDR1 SGHRS, CDR2 YFSETQ. This CDR3 comprises 15 residues. Trimming took 1 base from V and 7 from J; bases not matched to a gene: 8. Produced via immunoSEQ multiplex PCR; TCRdb's table is partial and in-frame only. Of about 98,000 clones in the sample, roughly 89% were seen once. V usage is TRBV5-1 and J usage is TRBJ2-1; 7 nucleotides agree with TRBD1. This TCR came from a human donor with breast cancer. The material sequenced was tumor tissue, taken after IRX-2 immunotherapy. The CDR3 DNA is TGCGCCAGCAGCTTGTATGTGACAGGGTCGAATGAGCAGTTCTTC. Encoded protein: CASSLYVTGSNEQFF.